Shown below are 25 T cell receptor beta chains from a single sample sequenced in a study of patients and donors after allogeneic stem cell transplantation. Using its own MiXCR run on the RT-PCR reads, TCRdb lists one record per CDR3 protein. The data hold some 230,000 distinct CDR3 sequences, with roughly 14% observed a single time. Material for sequencing was blood, either unsorted or a sorted T cell fraction (not recorded which). These receptor sequences come from a human donor who was either an allogeneic HSCT recipient or a stem cell or donor lymphocyte infusion donor (not recorded which). It is not recorded whose cells these are; they may come from a transplant donor.

The sample holds many counts of this clonotype. The chain recombines TRBV9 with TRBJ2-5; a weak D match, TRBD2 (5 bases). Germline CDR1 SGDLS, CDR2 YYNGEE. Trimming shortened V by 0 bases and J by 5 bases, and 11 bases separated the two germline ends. The length of the CDR3 is 14 residues. The CDR3 sequence: CASSVGPSRETQYF. DNA of the CDR3: TGTGCCAGCAGCGTAGGTCCTAGCCGGGAGACCCAGTACTTC.

This clonotype showed up many times. The chain employs TRBV7-9 and TRBJ2-1; D gene uncertain. CDR3 length equals 14 residues. V shed 4 bases and J shed 8 bases, with 15 bases lying between them. Germline CDR1 is SEHNR and CDR2 is FQNEAQ (reference sequence). The CDR3 DNA is TGTGCCAGCAGCTCAAGTCGCCTGCTGGATGAGCAGTTCTTC. Protein product: CASSSSRLLDEQFF.

This clonotype was counted only a few times. The V and J genes are TRBV4-3 and TRBJ1-2, with no clear D. The CDR3 has 14 residues. V lost 0 bases and J 4 bases, leaving 9 bases between the germline ends. Germline V gives CDR1 LGHNA, CDR2 YSLEER. The CDR3 sequence: CASSQENSPYGYTF. DNA for the CDR3: TGCGCCAGCAGCCAAGAAAACAGTCCCTATGGCTACACCTTC.

The chain combines TRBV5-1 with TRBJ2-6; 7 bases line up with TRBD1. This CDR3 has 14 amino acids. The germline gives CDR1 SGHRS, CDR2 YFSETQ. V was clipped by 4 bases and J by 7 bases; unmatched bases: 5. The CDR3 region has the DNA TGCGCCAGCAGCCTGACAGGGAATGCCAACGTCCTGACTTTC. This encodes CASSLTGNANVLTF. The variable domain in full, with the rest retrieved from reference TRBV5-1 and TRBJ2-6, is KAGVTQTPRYLIKTRGQQVTLSCSPISGHRSVSWYQQTPGQGLQFLFEYFSETQRNKGNFPGRFSGRQFSNSRSEMNVSTLELGDSALYLCASSLTGNANVLTFGAGSRLTVL.

This clonotype has only a few counts. V is TRBV29-1 and J is TRBJ2-7, with D tentatively TRBD1 (6 bases). Germline lookup yields CDR1 SQVTM and CDR2 ANQGSEA. Trimming removed 5 bases from V and 1 base from J, with 12 bases in between. The length of the CDR3 is 13 residues. CDR3 in DNA: TGCAGCGTTCGGGACAACGTTTCCTACGAGCAGTACTTC. Residues: CSVRDNVSYEQYF.

This clonotype showed up just a few times. The chain uses TRBV30 and TRBJ2-2; no clear D. CDR1 and CDR2 (germline): GTSNPN, SVGIG (reference sequence). The CDR3 extends over 13 amino acids. The germline V and J ends were trimmed by 0 bases and 6 bases, with 8 bases remaining between them. This CDR3 reads CAWSVRASGELFF. CDR3 sequence (DNA): TGTGCCTGGAGTGTAAGGGCATCCGGGGAGCTGTTTTTT.

Ten or more counts support this clonotype. The rearrangement joins TRBV4-1 to TRBJ1-2; no clear D gene. The CDR3 runs to 13 residues. The V end was cut by 0 bases, the J end by 8 bases, with 10 bases between. Germline CDR1 is MGHRA and CDR2 is YSYEKL. The CDR3: CASSQDPESGYTF. The CDR3 region has the DNA TGCGCCAGCAGCCAAGATCCGGAGAGCGGCTACACCTTC.

Ten or more counts support this clonotype. The chain combines TRBV7-7 with TRBJ2-2; D might be TRBD1 (6 bases). V was trimmed by 2 bases and J by 2 bases, leaving 18 bases between them. From germline, CDR1 is SSHAT and CDR2 FNYEAQ (reference sequence). This CDR3 is 18 amino acids long. CDR3 residues: CASSLRDRTDLNTGELFF. The CDR3, as DNA: TGTGCCAGCAGCTTACGGGATCGGACAGACTTAAACACCGGGGAGCTGTTTTTT.

This clonotype was seen many times. The chain is built from TRBV7-8 and TRBJ2-7; D is undetermined. The CDR3 sequence is 11 residues long. Trimming took off 5 bases at V and 4 bases at J, with 6 bases between the two ends. CDR1 is SGHVS, CDR2 FQNEAQ, per germline. The CDR3 sequence is CASSDGYEQYF. CDR3 in DNA: TGTGCCAGCAGCGACGGATACGAGCAGTACTTC.

This clonotype was seen more than once but under ten times. The DNA for the CDR3 is TGTGCCAGCTTAGCGTCCAGGGGAAAAGAGACCCAGTACTTC. Its translation is CASLASRGKETQYF. J is TRBJ2-5 and V is TRBV18; perhaps TRBD1 as D (6 bases). Germline loops: CDR1 KGHSH, CDR2 LQKENI. CDR3 length equals 14 residues. V lost 7 bases and J lost 3, with 15 bases in between.

This clonotype was counted ten times or more. The chain has TRBV11-2 and TRBJ2-2, with D perhaps TRBD1 (5 bases). Germline CDR1 and CDR2: SGHAT and FQNNGV. V shed 4 bases and J shed 4 bases, with 10 bases lying between them. The CDR3 sequence is 14 residues long. Here the CDR3 reads CASSSRGATGELFF. CDR3 DNA: TGTGCCAGCAGCTCCCGTGGGGCCACCGGGGAGCTGTTTTTT.

There are a few counts of this clonotype. The J gene is TRBJ1-2, the V gene TRBV6-1; 10 nucleotides agree with TRBD1. Germline trimming cut 6 bases from V and 5 bases from J; bases unmatched to any gene: 9. Germline assignment: CDR1 MNHNS and CDR2 SASEGT. The CDR3 spans 15 residues. The CDR3 nucleotides are TGTGCCAGCAGACTACCGGGACAGGGGAATTATGGCTACACCTTC. Protein sequence: CASRLPGQGNYGYTF.

The rearrangement links TRBV12-5 to TRBJ1-2; D is unresolved. The germline V and J ends were trimmed by 2 bases and 8 bases, with 27 bases remaining between them. Germline CDR1 and CDR2: LGHNT and FRNRAP. The CDR3 sequence is 18 residues long. CDR3 region: CASGLKGLTAIHEGGYTF. For the CDR3, the DNA is TGTGCTAGTGGTTTGAAAGGGTTAACGGCCATACATGAGGGAGGCTACACCTTC.

In this sample, this clonotype turned up a few times. V and J are TRBV14 and TRBJ2-1; D not resolved. Per germline, CDR1 SGHDN and CDR2 FVKESK. Between the trimmed V and J ends, which lost 0 bases and 9 bases, there was a span of 9 bases. This CDR3 is 13 amino acids long. Here the CDR3 reads CASSQDLESEQFF. CDR3 sequence (DNA): TGTGCCAGCAGCCAAGATCTAGAATCTGAGCAGTTCTTC.

This chain joins TRBV5-3 and TRBJ2-1, with 9 bases lining up with TRBD2. TRBV5-3 is assigned to the ORF class and has an uncertain function. The V segment lost 4 bases and the J segment 9 bases; nucleotides outside the gene matches: 8. The CDR3 spans 14 residues. CDR3 residues: CARSPVAGDSEQFF. As DNA, the CDR3 is TGTGCCAGAAGCCCGGTAGCGGGAGACTCTGAGCAGTTCTTC.

This clonotype has more than one count but fewer than ten. The genes are TRBV2 and TRBJ1-1; D is uncertain. The CDR3 has 13 amino acids. Germline lookup yields CDR1 SNHLY and CDR2 FYNNEI. Deletions cut 4 bases from V and 0 bases from J, with 6 bases between. Here the CDR3 reads CASSAYLNTEAFF. The CDR3 region has the DNA TGTGCCAGCAGTGCCTATTTGAACACTGAAGCTTTCTTT. The entire variable domain, with the rest obtained from reference TRBV2 and TRBJ1-1, is as follows: EPEVTQTPSHQVTQMGQEVILRCVPISNHLYFYWYRQILGQKVEFLVSFYNNEISEKSEIFDDQFSVERPDGSNFTLKIRSTKLEDSAMYFCASSAYLNTEAFFGQGTRLTVV.

The V call is TRBV20-1, the J call TRBJ1-6; D is undetermined. Trimming pared 6 bases from V and 2 bases from J, leaving 8 bases between. CDR1 DFQATT and CDR2 SNEGSKA come from the germline V gene (reference sequence). This CDR3 region has 13 residues. The chain's CDR3 is CSALATYNSPLHF. CDR3 DNA: TGCAGTGCCCTAGCAACCTATAATTCACCCCTCCACTTT.

This clonotype was found many times. The gene calls are TRBV4-3 and TRBJ2-1; D remains unclear. In germline, CDR1 is LGHNA, CDR2 YSLEER. V was shortened by 0 bases and J by 2 bases, with 8 bases between the two germline ends. The CDR3 sequence is 15 residues long. The CDR3 here is CASSQDDRPYNEQFF. The DNA of the CDR3 is TGCGCCAGCAGCCAAGATGACCGCCCCTACAATGAGCAGTTCTTC.

CDR3 coding DNA: TGTGCCAGCAGTTATGTAGCGGGGGGTACGCAGTATTTT. Translated: CASSYVAGGTQYF. V gene TRBV6-2 or TRBV6-3 combines with J gene TRBJ2-3; 10 bases map to TRBD2. The CDR3 has 13 amino acids. Germline V lookup: CDR1 MNHEY, CDR2 SVGEGT. The J segment lost 8 bases and the V segment lost 3 bases, leaving 2 bases of the junction unmatched.

The chain recombines TRBV15 with TRBJ1-2; D is perhaps TRBD1 (6 bases). This CDR3 spans 14 amino acids. The germline gives CDR1 LNHNV, CDR2 YYDKDF (reference sequence). Trimming left V 0 bases short and J 8 bases short, with 13 bases between. CDR3 amino acids: CATSRDRGVGGYTF. CDR3 in DNA: TGTGCCACCAGCAGAGACAGGGGAGTTGGGGGCTACACCTTC.

CDR3 coding DNA: TGTGCCAGCAGTACCGATCAGGGCCGTGAGACCCAGTACTTC. Translating gives CASSTDQGRETQYF. J is TRBJ2-5 and V is TRBV28; perhaps TRBD1 as D (5 bases). Germline V gene lookup returns CDR1 MDHEN and CDR2 SYDVKM. Between the trimmed V and J ends, which lost 5 bases and 5 bases, there was a span of 15 bases. This CDR3 spans 14 amino acids.

This chain joins TRBV28 and TRBJ2-5; D remains ambiguous. Germline loops: CDR1 MDHEN, CDR2 SYDVKM. Trimming shortened V by 6 bases and J by 2 bases, and 10 bases separated the two germline ends. The CDR3 contains 13 residues. Here the CDR3 reads CASSFLGQETQYF. The CDR3 nucleotides read TGTGCCAGCAGCTTCCTCGGACAAGAGACCCAGTACTTC.

The chain couples TRBV5-1 to TRBJ2-6; a weak D match, TRBD2 (5 bases). Trimming left V 2 bases short and J 0 bases short, with 9 bases between. The CDR3 is made up of 16 amino acids. Germline loops: CDR1 SGHRS, CDR2 YFSETQ. In nucleotides, the CDR3 is TGCGCCAGCAGCTTCGGGGAGAGCTCTGGGGCCAACGTCCTGACTTTC. Its translation: CASSFGESSGANVLTF.

The chain joins TRBV6-1 to TRBJ1-2; the D gene is possibly TRBD1 (5 bases). The CDR3 consists of 13 residues. The V gene lost 6 bases and the J gene lost 4 bases, with 12 bases spanning the gap. Germline-derived CDR1 and CDR2 are MNHNS and SASEGT. The CDR3 nucleotides are TGTGCCAGCAGCTATGACAGAATCTATGGCTACACCTTC. Protein product: CASSYDRIYGYTF.

The chain recombines TRBV21-1 with TRBJ2-3; TRBD2 reflects the table's D call only, with no check against the DNA. TRBV21-1 is noted as a pseudogene. The CDR3 consists of 17 residues. The CDR3, as DNA: TGTGCCAGCAGCACCAAGGGGGGGAGGGCCAGGTCAGATACGCAGTATTTT. Its translation: CASSTKGGRARSDTQYF.